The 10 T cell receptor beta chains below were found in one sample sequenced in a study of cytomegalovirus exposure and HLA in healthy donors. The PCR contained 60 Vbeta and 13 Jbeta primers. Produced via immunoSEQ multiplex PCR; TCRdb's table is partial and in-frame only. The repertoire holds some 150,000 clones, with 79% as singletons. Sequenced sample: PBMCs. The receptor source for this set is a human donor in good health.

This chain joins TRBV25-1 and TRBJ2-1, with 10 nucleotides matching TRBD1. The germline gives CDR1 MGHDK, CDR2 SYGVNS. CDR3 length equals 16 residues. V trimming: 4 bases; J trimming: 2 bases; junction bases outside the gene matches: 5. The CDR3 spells CASSAGTGETYNEQFF. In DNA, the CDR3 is TGTGCCAGCAGTGCCGGGACAGGGGAAACCTACAATGAGCAGTTCTTC.

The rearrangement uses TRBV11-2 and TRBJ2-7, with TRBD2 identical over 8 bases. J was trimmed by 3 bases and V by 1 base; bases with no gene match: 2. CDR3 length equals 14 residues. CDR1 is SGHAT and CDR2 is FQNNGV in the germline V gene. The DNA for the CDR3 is TGTGCCAGCAGCTTAGGGACTAGCTACTACGAGCAGTACTTC. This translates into CASSLGTSYYEQYF.

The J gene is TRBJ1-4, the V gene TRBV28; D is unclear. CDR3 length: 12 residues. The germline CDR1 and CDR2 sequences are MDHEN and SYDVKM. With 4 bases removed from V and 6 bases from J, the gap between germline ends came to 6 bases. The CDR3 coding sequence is TGTGCCAGCAGTTCTTCAGATGAAAAACTGTTTTTT. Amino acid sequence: CASSSSDEKLFF.

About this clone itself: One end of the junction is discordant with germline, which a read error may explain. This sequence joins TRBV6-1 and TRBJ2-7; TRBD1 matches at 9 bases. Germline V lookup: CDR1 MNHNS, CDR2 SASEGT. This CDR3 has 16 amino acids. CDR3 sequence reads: CASSESAGPPGQGLHF. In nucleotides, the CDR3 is TGTGCCAGCAGTGAATCGGCGGGTCCACCGGGACAGGGTTTACACTTC.

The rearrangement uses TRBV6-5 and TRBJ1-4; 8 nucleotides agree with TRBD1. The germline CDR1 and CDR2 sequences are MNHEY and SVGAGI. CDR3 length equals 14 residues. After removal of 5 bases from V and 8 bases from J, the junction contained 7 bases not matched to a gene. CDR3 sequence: CASSQTGVEEKLFF. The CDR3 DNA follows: TGTGCCAGCAGTCAGACAGGGGTGGAGGAAAAACTGTTTTTT.

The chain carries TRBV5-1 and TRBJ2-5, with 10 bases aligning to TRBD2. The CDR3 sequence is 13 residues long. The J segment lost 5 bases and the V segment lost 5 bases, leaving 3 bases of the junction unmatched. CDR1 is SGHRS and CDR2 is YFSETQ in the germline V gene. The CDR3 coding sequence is TGCGCCAGCAGTAGCGGGGGGAGGGAGACCCAGTACTTC. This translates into CASSSGGRETQYF.

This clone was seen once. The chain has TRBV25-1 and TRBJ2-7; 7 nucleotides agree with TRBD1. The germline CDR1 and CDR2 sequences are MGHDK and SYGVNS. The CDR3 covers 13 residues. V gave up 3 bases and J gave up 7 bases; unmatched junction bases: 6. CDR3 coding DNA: TGTGCCAGCAGTGAGACAGGGTTAGGGGAGCAGTACTTC. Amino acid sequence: CASSETGLGEQYF.

Written as DNA, the CDR3 is TGTGCCAGCAGCGGGGGACATGAAAGCGGGGGGCGACAGAAGACCCAGTACTTC. As protein: CASSGGHESGGRQKTQYF. The V gene is TRBV5-4, the J gene TRBJ2-5, with TRBD2 matching 9 bases. The trim removed 4 bases at V and 6 bases at J, leaving 19 bases unmatched. CDR3 length equals 18 residues. Germline CDR1 reads SGHNT; CDR2 reads YYREEE (reference sequence).

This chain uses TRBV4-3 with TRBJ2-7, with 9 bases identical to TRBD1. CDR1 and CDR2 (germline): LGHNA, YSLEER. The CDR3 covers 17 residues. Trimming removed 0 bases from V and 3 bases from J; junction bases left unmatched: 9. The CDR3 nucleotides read TGCGCCAGCAGCCAAGATGAAGGGGACAGGGCCAGCTACGAGCAGTACTTC. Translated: CASSQDEGDRASYEQYF.

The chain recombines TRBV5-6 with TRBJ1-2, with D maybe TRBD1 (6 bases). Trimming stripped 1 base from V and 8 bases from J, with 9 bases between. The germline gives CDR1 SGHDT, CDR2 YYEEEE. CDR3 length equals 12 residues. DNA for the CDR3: TGTGCCAGCAGCTTGACAGGGAGCGGCTACACCTTC. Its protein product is CASSLTGSGYTF.